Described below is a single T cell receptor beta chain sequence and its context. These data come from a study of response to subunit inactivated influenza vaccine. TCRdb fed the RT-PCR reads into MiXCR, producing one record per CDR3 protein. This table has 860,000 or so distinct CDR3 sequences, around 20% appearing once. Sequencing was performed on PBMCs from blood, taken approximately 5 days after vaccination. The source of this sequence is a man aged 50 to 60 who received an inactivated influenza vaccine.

This CDR3 is CASSTGQGVVEFF. CDR3 sequence (DNA): TGTGCCAGCAGCACGGGACAGGGGGTTGTCGAGTTCTTC. This rearrangement joins TRBV11-2 to TRBJ2-1, with 11 bases matching TRBD1. The germline gives CDR1 SGHAT, CDR2 FQNNGV. The CDR3 is made up of 13 amino acids. V was clipped by 5 bases and J by 14 bases; unmatched bases: 8.